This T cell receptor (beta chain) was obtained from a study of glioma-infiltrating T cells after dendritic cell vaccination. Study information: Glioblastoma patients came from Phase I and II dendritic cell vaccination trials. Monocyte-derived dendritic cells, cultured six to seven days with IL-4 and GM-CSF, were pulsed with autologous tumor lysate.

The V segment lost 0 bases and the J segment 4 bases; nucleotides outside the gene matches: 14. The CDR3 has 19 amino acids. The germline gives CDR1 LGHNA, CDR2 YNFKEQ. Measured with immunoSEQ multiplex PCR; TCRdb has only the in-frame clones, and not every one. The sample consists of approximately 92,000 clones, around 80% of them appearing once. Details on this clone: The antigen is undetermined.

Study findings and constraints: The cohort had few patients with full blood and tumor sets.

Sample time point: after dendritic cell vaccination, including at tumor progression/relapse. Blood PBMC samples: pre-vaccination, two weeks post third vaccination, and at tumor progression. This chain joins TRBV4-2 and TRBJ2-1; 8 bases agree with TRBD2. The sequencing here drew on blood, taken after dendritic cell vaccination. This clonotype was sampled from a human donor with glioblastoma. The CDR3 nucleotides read TGTGCCAGCAGCCAAGAATGGGCAGGGGAGACGGGAGGGTACAATGAGCAGTTCTTC. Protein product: CASSQEWAGETGGYNEQFF.